The 20 T cell receptor beta chains in this list originate from one sample, sequenced in a study of blood T cell repertoires in COVID-19. Assay used: immunoSEQ multiplex PCR; TCRdb lists only in-frame clones, some missing. This table holds about 140,000 clones, approximately 80% found once. The source material was peripheral blood. These receptors originate from a human donor in a cohort sampled during active COVID-19.

The chain recombines TRBV6-5 with TRBJ2-3, with TRBD1 matching over 9 bases. Germline loops: CDR1 MNHEY, CDR2 SVGAGI. The CDR3 has 16 amino acids. Trimming at V came to 4 bases and at J to 4 bases, leaving 9 bases not matched to a gene. In DNA, the CDR3 is TGTGCCAGCAGTTGGGGACAGGGCTTCAGTGCAGATACGCAGTATTTT. It specifies CASSWGQGFSADTQYF.

This clone was observed a few times. The chain employs TRBV9 and TRBJ2-2, with D maybe TRBD2 (5 bases). The CDR3 length is 14 residues. Germline V gives CDR1 SGDLS, CDR2 YYNGEE. Trimming left V 3 bases short and J 3 bases short, with 9 bases between. The CDR3 region is CASSAGIYTGELFF. The DNA of the CDR3 is TGTGCCAGCAGCGCCGGGATTTACACCGGGGAGCTGTTTTTT.

This chain links TRBV6-5 with TRBJ1-1; D is uncertain. This CDR3 contains 13 residues. Germline V gene lookup returns CDR1 MNHEY and CDR2 SVGAGI. Trimming left V 5 bases short and J 4 bases short, with 11 bases between. DNA of the CDR3: TGTGCCAGCAGTATATTCAGAGGCACTGAAGCTTTCTTT. Translated, it gives CASSIFRGTEAFF.

The chain recombines TRBV11-3 with TRBJ2-7, with D unclear. Germline V gene lookup returns CDR1 SGHNT and CDR2 YENEEA. The V end was cut by 3 bases, the J end by 1 base, with 7 bases between. CDR3 length equals 13 residues. The CDR3: CASSFSFSYEQYF. The CDR3 DNA follows: TGTGCCAGCAGCTTTAGTTTTTCCTACGAGCAGTACTTC.

The DNA for the CDR3 is TGTGCCAGCAGCGGAAGGACTAGCGGGATGAGAGGGGAGCTGTTTTTT. Translating gives CASSGRTSGMRGELFF. The J gene is TRBJ2-2, the V gene TRBV14, with TRBD2 identical over 12 bases. V was clipped by 5 bases and J by 8 bases; unmatched bases: 9. Germline loops: CDR1 SGHDN, CDR2 FVKESK. The CDR3 extends over 16 amino acids. Drawing the rest from reference TRBV14 and TRBJ2-2, the complete variable domain is EAGVTQFPSHSVIEKGQTVTLRCDPISGHDNLYWYRRVMGKEIKFLLHFVKESKQDESGMPNNRFLAERTGGTYSTLKVQPAELEDSGVYFCASSGRTSGMRGELFFGEGSRLTVL.

Details on this clone: The sample contains more than one DNA sequence encoding this CDR3. The chain recombines TRBV18 with TRBJ2-1, with D unresolved. This CDR3 is built from 16 residues. The germline V and J ends were trimmed by 0 bases and 0 bases, with 9 bases remaining between them. Germline lookup yields CDR1 KGHSH and CDR2 LQKENI. CDR3 sequence reads: CASSPPVAHSYNEQFF. In nucleotides, the CDR3 is TGTGCCAGCTCACCACCGGTAGCCCACTCCTACAATGAGCAGTTCTTC.

This clone showed up just once. V gene TRBV5-1 combines with J gene TRBJ2-1; 11 bases fit TRBD2. CDR1 and CDR2 (germline): SGHRS, YFSETQ. V gave up 5 bases and J gave up 1 base; unmatched junction bases: 8. CDR3 size: 17 residues. The CDR3 coding sequence is TGCGCCAGCAGTGCCCGACTAGCGGGACCATCCTACAATGAGCAGTTCTTC. Translating it yields CASSARLAGPSYNEQFF.

V gene TRBV6-5 combines with J gene TRBJ1-1; 7 positions agree with TRBD1. Germline V gene lookup returns CDR1 MNHEY and CDR2 SVGAGI. The CDR3 spans 15 residues. Unmatched junction bases numbered 3, after V lost 2 bases and J lost 0 bases. The CDR3 region has the DNA TGTGCCAGCAGTTACCCGGGACAGCTGAACACTGAAGCTTTCTTT. It encodes CASSYPGQLNTEAFF.

This chain joins TRBV5-1 and TRBJ2-5; 9 bases are shared with TRBD2. This CDR3 is built from 14 residues. The V and J ends lost 0 bases and 3 bases, in that order; junction bases with no gene match: 0. Germline V gene data show CDR1 as SGHRS and CDR2 as YFSETQ. CDR3 sequence: CASSLVAGEETQYF. For the CDR3, the DNA is TGCGCCAGCAGCTTGGTAGCGGGGGAAGAGACCCAGTACTTC.

The chain joins TRBV7-2 to TRBJ2-3, with TRBD2 identical over 10 bases. Looked up from germline, CDR1 is SGHTA and CDR2 is FQGNSA. The length of the CDR3 is 15 residues. J lost 0 bases, V lost 5 bases, and 2 bases had no gene match. The CDR3 DNA follows: TGTGCCAGCAGCATGACTAGCGGGAGCACAGATACGCAGTATTTT. Protein sequence: CASSMTSGSTDTQYF. Using reference TRBV7-2 and TRBJ2-3 for the parts outside the CDR3, the full variable domain is GAGVSQSPSNKVTEKGKDVELRCDPISGHTALYWYRQSLGQGLEFLIYFQGNSAPDKSGLPSDRFSAERTGGSVSTLTIQRTQQEDSAVYLCASSMTSGSTDTQYFGPGTRLTVL.

This chain links TRBV29-1 with TRBJ2-1; weak D call: TRBD2 (6 bases). This CDR3 region has 14 residues. Germline V gives CDR1 SQVTM, CDR2 ANQGSEA. Trimming stripped 2 bases from V and 7 bases from J, with 15 bases between. The CDR3 coding sequence is TGCAGCGTTGAATTGGTAGCGGTGTGGAATGAGCAGTTCTTC. Amino acids: CSVELVAVWNEQFF.

Only a few counts were recorded for this clone. The chain is built from TRBV4-2 and TRBJ1-5; possibly TRBD1 for D (6 bases). Germline V gives CDR1 LGHNA, CDR2 YNFKEQ. The CDR3 length is 15 residues. With 1 base removed from V and 7 bases from J, the gap between germline ends came to 14 bases. The DNA of the CDR3 is TGTGCCAGCAGCCAAGTGGCAGGGGTCTTACAGCCCCAGCATTTT. Its protein is CASSQVAGVLQPQHF.

The V and J genes are TRBV5-4 and TRBJ1-6, with D tentatively TRBD1 (5 bases). There are 17 residues in the CDR3. The V gene lost 3 bases and the J gene lost 3 bases, with 16 bases spanning the gap. From germline, CDR1 is SGHNT and CDR2 YYREEE (reference sequence). CDR3 nucleotide sequence: TGTGCCAGCAGCTATGGCGGGGGAAGAAGCTATAATTCACCCCTCCACTTT. This gives the protein CASSYGGGRSYNSPLHF.

This chain joins TRBV10-3 and TRBJ1-2; D is possibly TRBD1 (5 bases). Germline V CDR1 and CDR2: ENHRY, SYGVKD. CDR3 length: 16 amino acids. V gave up 2 bases and J gave up 4 bases, with 17 bases separating them. The CDR3 loop is CAISEGRGGRGYGYTF. The DNA for the CDR3 is TGTGCCATCAGTGAGGGGCGCGGCGGAAGGGGCTATGGCTACACCTTC.

The chain is built from TRBV7-2 and TRBJ1-5, with D tentatively TRBD1 (5 bases). The germline V and J ends were trimmed by 5 bases and 0 bases, with 11 bases remaining between them. Germline V gene data show CDR1 as SGHTA and CDR2 as FQGNSA. The CDR3 sequence is 15 residues long. CDR3 loop: CASSATGNSNQPQHF. CDR3 coding DNA: TGTGCCAGCAGCGCCACAGGTAATAGCAATCAGCCCCAGCATTTT.

The chain employs TRBV5-6 and TRBJ1-5; weak D call: TRBD1 (6 bases). CDR3 length: 14 residues. CDR1 SGHDT and CDR2 YYEEEE come from the germline V gene. V gave up 3 bases and J gave up 4 bases, with 11 bases separating them. The CDR3 nucleotides are TGTGCCAGCAGCTCGATAGGGACAAATCAGCCCCAGCATTTT. Translated: CASSSIGTNQPQHF.

The chain links TRBV7-3 to TRBJ1-2; D may be TRBD1 (6 bases). Trimming pared 6 bases from V and 8 bases from J, leaving 16 bases between. The CDR3 contains 13 residues. Germline V CDR1 and CDR2: SGHTA, FQGTGA. The CDR3 sequence: CASSFTGIGGYTF. The CDR3 DNA reads TGTGCCAGCAGTTTTACAGGGATAGGAGGCTACACCTTC.

The chain carries TRBV7-3 and TRBJ2-1; 14 bases map to TRBD2. CDR3 length: 14 residues. Per the germline V gene, CDR1 is SGHTA and CDR2 is FQGTGA. The junction had 2 bases not matched to a gene; V was cut back by 2 bases and J by 11 bases. The chain's CDR3 is CASSLGLAGGKQFF. CDR3 coding DNA: TGTGCCAGCAGCTTAGGACTAGCGGGAGGCAAGCAGTTCTTC.

The genes are TRBV12-3 or TRBV12-4 and TRBJ2-1, with D uncertain. This CDR3 has 12 amino acids. V lost 7 bases, J lost 7 bases, and 11 bases lay in between. This CDR3 is CASNRVGNEQFF. The CDR3 DNA reads TGTGCCAGCAATAGAGTCGGTAATGAGCAGTTCTTC.

The V and J genes are TRBV19 and TRBJ2-1; TRBD1 aligns across 8 bases. With V trimmed by 3 bases and J by 4 bases, 5 bases remained unmatched. Per the germline V gene, CDR1 is LNHDA and CDR2 is SQIVND (reference sequence). This CDR3 has 15 amino acids. The DNA for the CDR3 is TGTGCCAGTAGTATTGAGGGACAGGCGTACAATGAGCAGTTCTTC. Its translation is CASSIEGQAYNEQFF. The complete variable domain, with remaining parts taken from reference TRBV19 and TRBJ2-1, reads DGGITQSPKYLFRKEGQNVTLSCEQNLNHDAMYWYRQDPGQGLRLIYYSQIVNDFQKGDIAEGYSVSREKKESFPLTVTSAQKNPTAFYLCASSIEGQAYNEQFFGPGTRLTVL.